What follows are 21 T cell receptor beta chains derived from one specimen sequenced in a study of identical twins listed by TCRdb under 2016. The library was generated by 5' RACE. The data were produced on an Illumina HiSeq 2000. In TCRdb, the public reads were trimmed at Q25 with fastp and aligned with MiXCR, with productive beta chains retained. Rows with one shared CDR3 protein collapse into an entry with the most common genes and DNA. This sample gives roughly 350,000 distinct CDR3 sequences in total; approximately 9.1% of them show up just once. Jointly, the top ten make up 8% to 9.5% of the sample. The sequenced sample consisted of naive T cells sorted from blood. The cell subset or site label, read with the paper, signifies: cells isolated with a human naive T-cell isolation kit. These receptors were taken from a woman in her 50s in good health.

This clonotype came up a few times. The chain employs TRBV20-1 and TRBJ2-2; no firm D call. V lost 2 bases and J lost 7, with 11 bases in between. Germline V gene lookup returns CDR1 DFQATT and CDR2 SNEGSKA (reference sequence). The CDR3 has 13 residues. CDR3 residues: CSARTSPGGELFF. CDR3 coding DNA: TGCAGTGCTAGAACCTCTCCCGGCGGGGAGCTGTTTTTT.

This clonotype appeared a few times. The gene calls are TRBV27 and TRBJ2-7; D remains unclear. The CDR3 totals 11 residues. The V end lost 6 bases, the J end lost 5 bases, and 8 bases lay between the germline ends. Germline assignment: CDR1 MNHEY and CDR2 SMNVEV (reference sequence). CDR3 sequence reads: CASREANEQYV. The CDR3 nucleotides read TGTGCCAGCAGAGAAGCAAACGAGCAGTACGTC.

This clonotype appeared a few times. The chain carries TRBV24-1 and TRBJ2-1; D might be TRBD1 or TRBD2, each matching 5 bases. Trimming took 3 bases from V and 3 from J, leaving 14 bases between them. The CDR3 has 16 residues. Germline CDR1 is KGHDR and CDR2 is SFDVKD. Here the CDR3 reads CATSDQPGRSYNEQFF. The CDR3 region has the DNA TGTGCCACCAGTGATCAACCGGGACGAAGCTACAATGAGCAGTTCTTC.

This chain connects TRBV12-3 or TRBV12-4 to TRBJ2-7; TRBD1 matches at 8 bases. V lost 5 bases and J lost 2; bases outside the gene matches: 2. This CDR3 contains 13 residues. This CDR3 is CASSPTGAYEQYF. The CDR3 DNA reads TGTGCCAGCAGTCCGACAGGGGCCTACGAGCAGTACTTC.

This clonotype was observed a handful of times. This chain links TRBV9 with TRBJ2-5, with 7 bases that match TRBD2. This CDR3 is 15 amino acids long. CDR1 and CDR2 from the germline V gene are SGDLS and YYNGEE. V lost 2 bases, J lost 2 bases, and 6 bases stayed unmatched. DNA for the CDR3: TGTGCCAGCAGCGTTAGGGCTAGCGGACAAGAGACCCAGTACTTC. Protein product: CASSVRASGQETQYF.

The chain employs TRBV7-8 and TRBJ1-3; D unclear. V was cut by 5 bases and J by 0 bases, with 14 bases left in between. This CDR3 contains 16 residues. Germline CDR1 reads SGHVS; CDR2 reads FQNEAQ. CDR3 residues: CASSPEGLFSGNTIYF. DNA for the CDR3: TGTGCCAGCAGCCCTGAGGGCCTCTTCTCTGGAAACACCATATATTTT.

This chain links TRBV20-1 with TRBJ1-1, with 7 bases identical to TRBD1. J gave up 0 bases and V 2 bases, and 3 bases lay outside the gene matches. The germline CDR1 and CDR2 sequences are DFQATT and SNEGSKA (reference sequence). The CDR3 sequence is 14 residues long. In DNA form, the CDR3 reads TGCAGTGCTAGACCGACAGGGCTGAACACTGAAGCTTTCTTT. This gives the protein CSARPTGLNTEAFF.

The genes are TRBV3-1 and TRBJ2-7; D is uncertain. Deletions cut 11 bases from V and 3 bases from J, with 14 bases between. Germline V gives CDR1 LGHDT, CDR2 YNNKEL (reference sequence). This CDR3 is built from 12 residues. The CDR3 region has the DNA TGTGCCGTCGGACCCCCGGGCTACGAGCAGTACGTC. Protein product: CAVGPPGYEQYV.

This clonotype was counted ten times or more. V is TRBV12-3 or TRBV12-4 and J is TRBJ2-2; tentatively, D is TRBD2 (6 bases). The CDR3 is 14 residues long. Trimming removed 4 bases from V and 5 bases from J, with 11 bases in between. CDR3 sequence: CASSSLGGTGELFF. The CDR3, as DNA: TGTGCCAGCAGTTCCCTTGGGGGGACCGGGGAGCTGTTTTTT.

This clonotype was seen only a few times. The genes are TRBV10-2 and TRBJ2-7; 7 nucleotides agree with TRBD2. The length of the CDR3 is 13 residues. Germline V CDR1 and CDR2: WSHSY, SAAADI. The V gene end was trimmed by 6 bases and the J gene end by 7 bases; junction bases not matched to a gene: 9. The CDR3 protein is CASRLSGTGEQYV. The CDR3 nucleotides read TGCGCCAGCAGGTTAAGCGGGACGGGTGAGCAGTACGTC.

This clonotype was counted only a few times. The J gene is TRBJ1-1, the V gene TRBV5-1; D gene ambiguous. V lost 0 bases, J lost 1 base, and 10 bases lay in between. The CDR3 length is 15 residues. Germline values: CDR1 SGHRS, CDR2 YFSETQ. In nucleotides, the CDR3 is TGCGCCAGCAGCTTGGAATTAGGCAGGAACACTGAAGCTTTCTTT. Protein sequence: CASSLELGRNTEAFF. Drawing the rest from reference TRBV5-1 and TRBJ1-1, the complete variable domain is KAGVTQTPRYLIKTRGQQVTLSCSPISGHRSVSWYQQTPGQGLQFLFEYFSETQRNKGNFPGRFSGRQFSNSRSEMNVSTLELGDSALYLCASSLELGRNTEAFFGQGTRLTVV.

This clonotype was picked up a small number of times. The CDR3 coding sequence is TGCAGCGTCGGCGGGGGGTATGAGCAGTTCTTC. Translation: CSVGGGYEQFF. V is TRBV29-1 and J is TRBJ2-1, with 8 bases aligning to TRBD2. The CDR3 is 11 amino acids. Germline CDR1 SQVTM, CDR2 ANQGSEA. With V trimmed by 6 bases and J by 8 bases, 3 bases remained unmatched.

This clonotype showed up just a few times. The chain carries TRBV29-1 and TRBJ2-1; the D is unclear. CDR1 is SQVTM and CDR2 is ANQGSEA in the germline V gene. The CDR3 is made up of 11 amino acids. V lost 8 bases, J lost 15 bases, and 20 bases lay in between. The CDR3 reads CSFISGSTGFF. CDR3 coding DNA: TGCAGCTTTATTTCCGGGTCAACGGGGTTCTTC.

This clonotype was counted many times. The chain joins TRBV15 to TRBJ1-5, with D unclear. The CDR3 totals 16 residues. CDR1 and CDR2 (germline): LNHNV, YYDKDF (reference sequence). V dropped 3 bases and J dropped 0 bases, with 12 bases sitting between them. CDR3 sequence (DNA): TGTGCCACCAGCAGGGGAAGGCCAGATAGCAATCAGCCCCAGCATTTT. This gives the protein CATSRGRPDSNQPQHF.

This clonotype was detected ten times or more. V and J are TRBV28 and TRBJ2-1; 13 positions match TRBD2. Trimming cost V 4 bases and J 1 base; bases outside gene matches: 10. Germline V gives CDR1 MDHEN, CDR2 SYDVKM. CDR3 size: 19 residues. CDR3 loop: CASSSETSGRTRSYNEQFF. The CDR3 DNA follows: TGTGCCAGCAGTTCAGAGACTAGCGGGAGGACACGATCCTACAATGAGCAGTTCTTC.

The gene calls are TRBV12-3 or TRBV12-4 and TRBJ1-2; no clear D. The CDR3 sequence is 14 residues long. Trimming removed 8 bases from V and 7 bases from J, with 20 bases in between. The DNA of the CDR3 is TGTGCCAGCTCCCCGGCCCGCACCTCGGCTGGCTACACCTTC. Translated: CASSPARTSAGYTF.

This clonotype was recorded a few times. The V gene is TRBV11-2, the J gene TRBJ2-1; D is undetermined. Per germline, CDR1 SGHAT and CDR2 FQNNGV. The V end was cut by 0 bases, the J end by 2 bases, with 5 bases between. The CDR3 covers 14 residues. CDR3 residues: CASSLDLTYNEQFF. CDR3 in DNA: TGTGCCAGCAGCTTAGATCTCACCTACAATGAGCAGTTCTTC.

V and J are TRBV7-3 and TRBJ1-6, with D tentatively TRBD1 (5 bases). The CDR3 totals 13 residues. Trimming left V 6 bases short and J 15 bases short, with 18 bases between. The germline V gene has CDR1 SGHTA and CDR2 FQGTGA. Here the CDR3 DNA reads TGTGCCAGCAGAGGGACCGATTCCCCTTTCCTCCACTTT. It translates to CASRGTDSPFLHF.

This clonotype has a count of ten or more. This rearrangement joins TRBV24-1 to TRBJ2-5; perhaps TRBD1 as D (5 bases). This CDR3 region has 15 residues. Trimming shortened V by 3 bases and J by 5 bases, and 15 bases separated the two germline ends. Germline CDR1 is KGHDR and CDR2 is SFDVKD. The CDR3 bases are TGTGCCACCAGTGATCCTTCAGGGTTCTCGGAGACCCAGTACTTC. Its translation: CATSDPSGFSETQYF.

The rearrangement uses TRBV4-1 and TRBJ2-7; no clear D gene. This CDR3 comprises 12 residues. CDR1 and CDR2 (germline): MGHRA, YSYEKL. V shed 2 bases and J shed 6 bases, with 8 bases lying between them. In nucleotides, the CDR3 is TGCGCCAGCAGCCAATTCGGGCCCGAGCAGTACTTC. Its translation: CASSQFGPEQYF.

The J gene is TRBJ2-1, the V gene TRBV5-1, with D possibly TRBD2 on 6 matching bases. The length of the CDR3 is 15 residues. The germline gives CDR1 SGHRS, CDR2 YFSETQ. V lost 0 bases, J lost 3 bases, and 10 bases lay in between. DNA of the CDR3: TGCGCCAGCAGCTTGGTTTCGGGGGACTACAATGAGCAGTTCTTC. Its protein is CASSLVSGDYNEQFF.